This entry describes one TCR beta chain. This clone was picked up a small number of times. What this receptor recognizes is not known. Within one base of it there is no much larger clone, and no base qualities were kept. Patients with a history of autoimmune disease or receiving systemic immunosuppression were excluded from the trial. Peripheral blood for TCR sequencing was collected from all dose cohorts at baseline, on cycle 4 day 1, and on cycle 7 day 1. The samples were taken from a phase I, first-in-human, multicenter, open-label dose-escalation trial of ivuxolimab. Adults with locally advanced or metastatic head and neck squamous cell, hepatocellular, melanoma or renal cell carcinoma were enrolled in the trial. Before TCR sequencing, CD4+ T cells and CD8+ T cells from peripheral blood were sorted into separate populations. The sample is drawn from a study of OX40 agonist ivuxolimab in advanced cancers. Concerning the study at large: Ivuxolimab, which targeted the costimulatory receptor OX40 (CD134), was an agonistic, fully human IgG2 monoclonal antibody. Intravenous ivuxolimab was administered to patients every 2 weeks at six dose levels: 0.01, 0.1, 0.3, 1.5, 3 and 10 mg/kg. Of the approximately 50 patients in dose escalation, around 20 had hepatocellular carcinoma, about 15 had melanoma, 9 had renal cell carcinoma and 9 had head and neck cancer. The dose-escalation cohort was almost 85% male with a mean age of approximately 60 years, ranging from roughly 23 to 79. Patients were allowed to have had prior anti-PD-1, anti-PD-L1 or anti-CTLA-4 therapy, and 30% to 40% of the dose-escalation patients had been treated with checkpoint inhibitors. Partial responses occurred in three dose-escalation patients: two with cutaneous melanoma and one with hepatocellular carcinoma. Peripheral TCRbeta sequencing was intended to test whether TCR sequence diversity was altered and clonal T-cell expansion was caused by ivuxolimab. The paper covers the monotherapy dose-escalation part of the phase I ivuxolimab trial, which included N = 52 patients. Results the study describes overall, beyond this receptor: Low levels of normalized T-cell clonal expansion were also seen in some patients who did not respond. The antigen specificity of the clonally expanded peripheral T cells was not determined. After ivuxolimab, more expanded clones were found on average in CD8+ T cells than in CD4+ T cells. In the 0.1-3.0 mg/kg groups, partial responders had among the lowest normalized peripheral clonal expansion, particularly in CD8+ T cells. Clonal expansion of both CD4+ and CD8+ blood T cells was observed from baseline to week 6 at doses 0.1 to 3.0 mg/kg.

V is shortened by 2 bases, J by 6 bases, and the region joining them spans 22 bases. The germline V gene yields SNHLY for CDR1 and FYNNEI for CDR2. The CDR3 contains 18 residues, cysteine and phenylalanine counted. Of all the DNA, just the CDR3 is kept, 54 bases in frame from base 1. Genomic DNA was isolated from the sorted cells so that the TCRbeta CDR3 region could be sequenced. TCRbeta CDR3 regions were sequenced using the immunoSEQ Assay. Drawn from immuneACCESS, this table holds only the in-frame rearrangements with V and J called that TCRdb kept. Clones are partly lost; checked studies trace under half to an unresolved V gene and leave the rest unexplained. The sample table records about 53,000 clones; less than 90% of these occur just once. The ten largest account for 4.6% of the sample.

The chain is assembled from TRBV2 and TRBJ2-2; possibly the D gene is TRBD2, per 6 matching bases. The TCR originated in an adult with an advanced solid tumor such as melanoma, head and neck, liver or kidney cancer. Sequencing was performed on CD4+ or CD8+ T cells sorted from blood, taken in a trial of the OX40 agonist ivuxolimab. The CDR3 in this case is CASSEIGFRGTLAGELFF. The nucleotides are TGTGCCAGCAGTGAAATCGGGTTTCGCGGGACGCTCGCCGGGGAGCTGTTTTTT.